This record covers a single TCR beta chain. Its antigen is still unknown. This specimen comes from a study of shared clonotypes between healthy human individuals. Looking at the study overall: In total, the donors were two women and a few men aged 18 to 49. Whole-study findings and limits: Of the naive CD4 clonotypes, approximately 5% were shared across a handful of donors.

CDR1 is LGHNA and CDR2 is YNFKEQ in the germline V gene. This CDR3 comprises 15 residues. Between the trimmed V and J ends, which lost 0 bases and 5 bases, there was a span of 12 bases. Both subsets, CD45RA+ naive and CD45RA-negative memory, were split from the CD4+ cells. Per sorted-subset replicate PCR, input was approximately 0.2 ug DNA, representing about 30,000 T cell genomes. Profiled with immunoSEQ multiplex PCR; TCRdb holds only in-frame clones, not every one. The sample lists about 2.3 million clones; roughly 93% were seen once. The chain recombines TRBV4-2 with TRBJ2-3; D unclear. The source material was naive CD4+ T cells from PBMCs. Subset noted: CD45RA+ positively selected. The source of this sequence is a man aged 18-30 years in good health. Some clones in this sample may be carry-over from other donors' samples. The CDR3 sequence is CASSQDGLVGDTQYF. CDR3 in DNA: TGTGCCAGCAGCCAAGATGGTCTAGTCGGAGATACGCAGTATTTT.